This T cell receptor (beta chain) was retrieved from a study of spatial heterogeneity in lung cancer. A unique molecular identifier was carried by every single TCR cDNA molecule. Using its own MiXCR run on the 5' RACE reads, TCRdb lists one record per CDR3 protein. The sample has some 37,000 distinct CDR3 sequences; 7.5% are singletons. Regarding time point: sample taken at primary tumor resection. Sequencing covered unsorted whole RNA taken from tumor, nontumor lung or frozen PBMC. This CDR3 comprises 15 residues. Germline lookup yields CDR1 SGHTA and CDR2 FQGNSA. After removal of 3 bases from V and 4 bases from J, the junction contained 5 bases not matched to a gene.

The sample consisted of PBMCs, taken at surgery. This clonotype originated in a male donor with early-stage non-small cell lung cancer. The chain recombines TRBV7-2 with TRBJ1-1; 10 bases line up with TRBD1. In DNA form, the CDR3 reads TGTGCCAGCAGCTTCGGACAGGGGGGCACCACTGAAGCTTTCTTT. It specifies CASSFGQGGTTEAFF.